This record looks at one TCR beta chain sequence and its context. This specimen belongs to a study of blood T cell repertoires in COVID-19. About the study: Italy, Spain and the United States were the sources of the convalescent and acute COVID-19 samples. Sources were T cells, B-cell-depleted T cells, or PBMCs; the material itself was cDNA or gDNA.

The authors' processing: Researchers report that nucleated cell counts were estimated from reference gene primer amplification. Measured with immunoSEQ multiplex PCR; TCRdb has only the in-frame clones, and not every one. The V and J calls and clone size were taken over from that table, and D and trimming were inferred from the DNA. The sample comprises about 70,000 clones, around 74% of which are singletons, and 9.9% rests with the top ten. The receptor comes from a human donor in a cohort sampled during active COVID-19. Sequenced: peripheral blood.

The CDR3: CASSSPTGGSNSPLHF. DNA of the CDR3: TGTGCCAGCAGTTCCCCGACAGGGGGAAGTAATTCACCCCTCCACTTT. The chain employs TRBV28 and TRBJ1-6; 9 nucleotides match TRBD1. The CDR3 is made up of 16 amino acids. J gave up 6 bases and V 4 bases, and 7 bases lay outside the gene matches. Germline loops: CDR1 MDHEN, CDR2 SYDVKM.